These 26 T cell receptor beta chains were all obtained from the same sample, sequenced in a study of PD-1 blockade in classical Hodgkin lymphoma. Generated by immunoSEQ multiplex PCR, the TCRdb table keeps only in-frame clones and is missing some. The table includes over 13,000 clones, roughly 78% detected once. After autologous stem cell transplantation all patients relapsed, and prior brentuximab vedotin exposure differed between cohorts. The specimen was peripheral blood mononuclear cells (PBMCs), collected before the second cycle of nivolumab. Receptor source: a human donor with classical Hodgkin lymphoma.

This rearrangement joins TRBV28 to TRBJ1-2; no definite D call. V lost 8 bases and J lost 4, with 14 bases in between. CDR3 size: 13 residues. The V gene's germline CDR1 is MDHEN and CDR2 SYDVKM. The chain's CDR3 is CASGIQAVYGYTF. The DNA of the CDR3 is TGTGCCAGCGGAATTCAGGCAGTCTATGGCTACACCTTC.

This chain joins TRBV20-1 and TRBJ2-1; D gene ambiguous. CDR1 and CDR2 (germline): DFQATT, SNEGSKA (reference sequence). With 8 bases removed from V and 3 bases from J, the gap between germline ends came to 8 bases. The CDR3 runs 11 residues. CDR3 residues: CSTVDYNEQFF. The CDR3 bases are TGCAGTACCGTAGACTACAATGAGCAGTTCTTC.

The chain recombines TRBV7-8 with TRBJ2-2; perhaps D is TRBD1 or TRBD2 (5 bases each). The CDR3 runs to 15 residues. CDR1 SGHVS and CDR2 FQNEAQ come from the germline V gene. The CDR3 bases are TGTGCAGTTAATAGGGACCCTAGGAGGACCGGGGAGCTGTTTTTT. Its translation is CAVNRDPRRTGELFF.

The chain carries TRBV27 and TRBJ1-6; D is possibly TRBD1 (5 bases). V lost 6 bases, J lost 6 bases, and 24 bases lay in between. The CDR3 length is 18 residues. Germline CDR1 reads MNHEY; CDR2 reads SMNVEV (reference sequence). The CDR3 nucleotides read TGTGCCAGCAGCCCTAATGGACAATCCTTTCGGCTTAATTCACCCCTCCACTTT. This encodes CASSPNGQSFRLNSPLHF.

This clone was seen just once. The V call is TRBV27, the J call TRBJ2-3; 10 bases agree with TRBD2. The trim removed 2 bases at V and 0 bases at J, leaving 14 bases unmatched. Per the germline V gene, CDR1 is MNHEY and CDR2 is SMNVEV (reference sequence). CDR3 size: 20 residues. The CDR3 region has the DNA TGTGCCAGCAGTTTAGGGCCGAGACTAGCGGGTATGGCTAGCACAGATACGCAGTATTTT. It specifies CASSLGPRLAGMASTDTQYF.

The chain joins TRBV19 to TRBJ1-2; D perhaps matches TRBD1 (6 bases). Germline CDR1 reads LNHDA; CDR2 reads SQIVND (reference sequence). The CDR3 totals 12 residues. The ends were cut back, 3 bases at V and 13 bases at J, with 15 bases in the middle. CDR3 region: CASSIQSYRVTF. Written as DNA, the CDR3 is TGTGCCAGTAGTATTCAATCGTACAGGGTCACCTTC.

The chain couples TRBV4-1 to TRBJ1-4; TRBD1 might be the D (5 bases). Germline assignment: CDR1 MGHRA and CDR2 YSYEKL. The CDR3 is made up of 17 amino acids. Trimming pared 4 bases from V and 4 bases from J, leaving 19 bases between. CDR3 sequence (DNA): TGCGCCAGCAGCCCTAGATTGGGGGAGGAGGTTAATGAAAAACTGTTTTTT. Translated: CASSPRLGEEVNEKLFF.

V and J are TRBV5-4 and TRBJ1-1; the match to TRBD1 covers 12 bases. This CDR3 has 15 residues. Looked up from germline, CDR1 is SGHNT and CDR2 is YYREEE (reference sequence). V lost 4 bases to trimming and J lost 2 bases; unmatched junction nucleotides: 3. The CDR3 bases are TGTGCCAGCAGCCTGGGGACAGGGGGCAACACTGAAGCTTTCTTT. Its translation is CASSLGTGGNTEAFF.

This clone is a singleton in its sample. This chain joins TRBV2 and TRBJ1-5, with 7 bases lining up with TRBD1. Germline V gives CDR1 SNHLY, CDR2 FYNNEI. The length of the CDR3 is 14 residues. J lost 2 bases, V lost 4 bases, and 2 bases had no gene match. The CDR3 region is CASSGTGGNQPQHF. CDR3 sequence (DNA): TGTGCCAGCAGTGGGACAGGTGGCAATCAGCCCCAGCATTTT.

The rearrangement uses TRBV2 and TRBJ1-4; 7 bases line up with TRBD1. The CDR3 covers 18 residues. The junction had 13 bases not matched to a gene; V was cut back by 4 bases and J by 2 bases. Germline CDR1 SNHLY, CDR2 FYNNEI. The CDR3 DNA reads TGTGCCAGCAGTGGGGATCGGAGGGGGCAAAGGACTAATGAAAAACTGTTTTTT. Translated, it gives CASSGDRRGQRTNEKLFF.

This rearrangement joins TRBV4-3 to TRBJ1-2; TRBD1 matches at 8 bases. J was trimmed by 4 bases and V by 0 bases; bases with no gene match: 10. This CDR3 is 17 amino acids long. Germline V lookup: CDR1 LGHNA, CDR2 YSLEER. The DNA for the CDR3 is TGCGCCAGCAGCCAAGATTTCACGACAGGGGAGGGCTATGGCTACACCTTC. This translates into CASSQDFTTGEGYGYTF.

The CDR3 DNA is TGTGCCAGCAGTAAGGCCAGGGCCGGTACGGGCTACACCTTC. Translation gives CASSKARAGTGYTF. The chain links TRBV2 to TRBJ1-2; TRBD1 is a possible D gene (5 bases). V lost 5 bases and J lost 8, with 18 bases in between. The CDR3 is 14 residues long. The germline CDR1 and CDR2 sequences are SNHLY and FYNNEI.

The chain uses TRBV5-4 and TRBJ1-1; no reliable D call. The V gene's germline CDR1 is SGHNT and CDR2 YYREEE (reference sequence). Between the trimmed V and J ends, which lost 6 bases and 5 bases, there was a span of 11 bases. This CDR3 region has 12 residues. Here the CDR3 DNA reads TGTGCCAGCACTGGGGTCGGAACTGAAGCTTTCTTT. This codes for CASTGVGTEAFF.

The chain carries TRBV4-1 and TRBJ1-2, with 9 bases identical to TRBD1. The CDR3 is made up of 14 amino acids. Germline V gene lookup returns CDR1 MGHRA and CDR2 YSYEKL. Trimming cost V 4 bases and J 6 bases; bases outside gene matches: 6. The CDR3 DNA sequence: TGCGCCAGCAGCCGACAGGGGGGGTCGGATGGCTACACCTTC. It specifies CASSRQGGSDGYTF.

The chain has TRBV7-8 and TRBJ1-1; possibly TRBD1 for D (5 bases). This CDR3 region has 13 residues. Germline CDR1 and CDR2: SGHVS and FQNEAQ. V was pared by 3 bases and J by 5 bases, with 10 bases between. The CDR3 spells CASSFQGRTEAFF. The CDR3 bases are TGTGCCAGCAGCTTTCAGGGACGTACTGAAGCTTTCTTT. The whole variable domain, filled in from reference TRBV7-8 and TRBJ1-1, reads GAGVSQSPRYKVAKRGQDVALRCDPISGHVSLFWYQQALGQGPEFLTYFQNEAQLDKSGLPSDRFFAERPEGSVSTLKIQRTQQEDSAVYLCASSFQGRTEAFFGQGTRLTVV.

The chain carries TRBV28 and TRBJ2-7; 16 nucleotides line up with TRBD2. This CDR3 has 19 residues. Trimming removed 2 bases from V and 3 bases from J; junction bases left unmatched: 10. The V gene's germline CDR1 is MDHEN and CDR2 SYDVKM. The CDR3 protein is CASSLPSPGTSGGDYEQYF. The CDR3 DNA is TGTGCCAGCAGTTTACCATCTCCCGGGACTAGCGGGGGGGACTACGAGCAGTACTTC.

This clone has only a few counts. The J gene is TRBJ2-7, the V gene TRBV7-9; TRBD1 matches at 10 bases. V lost 1 base to trimming and J lost 5 bases; unmatched junction nucleotides: 5. This CDR3 spans 15 amino acids. CDR1 and CDR2 from the germline V gene are SEHNR and FQNEAQ (reference sequence). The CDR3, as DNA: TGTGCCAGCAGCTTAGTCCGGGACAGGGGTGACGAGCAGTACTTC. This encodes CASSLVRDRGDEQYF.

Only one count was recorded for this clone. The V gene is TRBV7-8, the J gene TRBJ1-5, with D perhaps TRBD1 (5 bases). Germline CDR1 and CDR2: SGHVS and FQNEAQ. The CDR3 runs to 18 residues. The V gene lost 2 bases and the J gene lost 2 bases, with 19 bases spanning the gap. CDR3 nucleotides: TGTGCCAGCAGCTTATGGGGCAGGGCCCCGCCGGGCAATCAGCCCCAGCATTTT. This gives the protein CASSLWGRAPPGNQPQHF.

The rearrangement joins TRBV5-4 to TRBJ2-5; D gene ambiguous. Matching the DNA end better, TRBJ2-7 makes the J call doubtful. This CDR3 spans 14 amino acids. The germline gives CDR1 SGHNT, CDR2 YYREEE (reference sequence). The CDR3 here is CASSLEQIPSEQYF. DNA for the CDR3: TGTGCCAGCAGCTTGGAACAGATCCCCTCCGAGCAGTACTTC.

The chain couples TRBV19 to TRBJ1-2, with 8 bases aligning to TRBD1. Unmatched junction bases numbered 7, after V lost 8 bases and J lost 2 bases. Germline V gene data show CDR1 as LNHDA and CDR2 as SQIVND (reference sequence). The CDR3 extends over 14 amino acids. CDR3 protein: CASFFGTGNYGYTF. CDR3 in DNA: TGTGCCAGTTTCTTCGGGACAGGCAACTATGGCTACACCTTC.

The CDR3 is CASGRQEQYF. CDR3 in DNA: TGTGCCAGCGGCCGCCAGGAGCAGTACTTC. The rearrangement uses TRBV6-5 and TRBJ2-7; D is unclear. Germline V gives CDR1 MNHEY, CDR2 SVGAGI. V was cut by 8 bases and J by 7 bases, with 9 bases left in between. The CDR3 has 10 residues.

V and J are TRBV5-1 and TRBJ2-2; D not resolved. Germline CDR1 is SGHRS and CDR2 is YFSETQ. There are 13 residues in the CDR3. The ends were cut back, 1 base at V and 6 bases at J, with 7 bases in the middle. The DNA of the CDR3 is TGCGCCAGCAGCTTGAAAGGGTCCGGGGAGCTGTTTTTT. It translates to CASSLKGSGELFF.

The chain carries TRBV30 and TRBJ1-4; the D gene is possibly TRBD1 (6 bases). Germline CDR1 is GTSNPN and CDR2 is SVGIG (reference sequence). This CDR3 contains 14 residues. V lost 3 bases to trimming and J lost 0 bases, with 8 bases between them. For the CDR3, the DNA is TGTGCCTGGAGCCGGACAGCAACTAATGAAAAACTGTTTTTT. As protein: CAWSRTATNEKLFF. The full variable domain, rest sourced from reference TRBV30 and TRBJ1-4, is SQTIHQWPATLVQPVGSPLSLECTVEGTSNPNLYWYRQAAGRGLQLLFYSVGIGQISSEVPQNLSASRPQDRQFILSSKKLLLSDSGFYLCAWSRTATNEKLFFGSGTQLSVL.

This clone occurred a few times. The rearrangement links TRBV6-1 to TRBJ1-2; D uncertain. V was trimmed by 2 bases and J by 3 bases, leaving 16 bases between them. CDR3 length: 16 amino acids. From germline, CDR1 is MNHNS and CDR2 SASEGT. The DNA for the CDR3 is TGTGCCAGCAGTGAATCTCAGCTGGCAAACCACTATGGCTACACCTTC. Translated, it gives CASSESQLANHYGYTF.

V gene TRBV10-3 combines with J gene TRBJ1-4; 7 bases match TRBD1. The CDR3 totals 17 residues. J was trimmed by 0 bases and V by 6 bases; bases with no gene match: 10. Per the germline V gene, CDR1 is ENHRY and CDR2 is SYGVKD. CDR3 sequence (DNA): TGTGCCATCAGCCCGGGACAGTTTCCTGCAACTAATGAAAAACTGTTTTTT. Translation gives CAISPGQFPATNEKLFF.

This chain links TRBV7-2 with TRBJ2-3, with 9 positions matching TRBD2. Per the germline V gene, CDR1 is SGHTA and CDR2 is FQGNSA. The junction had 6 bases not matched to a gene; V was cut back by 2 bases and J by 6 bases. This CDR3 spans 15 amino acids. The CDR3 here is CASSLWRGGGDTQYF. The DNA for the CDR3 is TGTGCCAGCAGCTTATGGCGGGGGGGCGGGGATACGCAGTATTTT.